This TCR beta chain stems from a study of blood T cell repertoires in COVID-19. Study-level information: Samples of COVID-19 (acute and convalescent) were obtained from the United States, Italy and Spain.

V gave up 3 bases and J gave up 0 bases, with 15 bases separating them. The CDR3 contains 15 residues. Per germline, CDR1 DFQATT and CDR2 SNEGSKA (reference sequence). Produced via immunoSEQ multiplex PCR; TCRdb's table is partial and in-frame only. The sample includes around 120,000 clones, around 86% of them seen just once. Sequencing used peripheral blood. The chain joins TRBV20-1 to TRBJ2-7; D might be TRBD1 (5 bases). This TCR was sampled from a woman aged 70-85 years with acute or convalescent COVID-19. The CDR3 bases are TGCAGTGCTAGTACTGGGGCCACGAGCTCCTACGAGCAGTACTTC. Its protein is CSASTGATSSYEQYF.